The T cell receptor beta chain described here comes from a study of blood T cell repertoires in COVID-19. Turning to the study itself: Whether acute or convalescent, the COVID-19 samples came from the United States, Italy and Spain.

Some clones are missing from TCRdb's copy, which holds only in-frame ones; the method was immunoSEQ multiplex PCR. The sample has over 300,000 clones; 80% to 90% are singletons. Germline V gene data show CDR1 as ENHRY and CDR2 as SYGVKD. The V end was cut by 6 bases, the J end by 0 bases, with 11 bases between. This CDR3 is built from 14 residues. The TCR was taken from a man younger than 30 who had recovered from COVID-19. The sample consisted of peripheral blood. The V and J genes are TRBV10-3 and TRBJ1-1, with D unclear. The CDR3 reads CAISTGSLNTEAFF. The CDR3 DNA is TGTGCCATCAGCACGGGATCCTTGAACACTGAAGCTTTCTTT.